The 19 T cell receptor beta chains reported below all come from one sample, sequenced in a study of blood T cell repertoires in COVID-19. The data were produced by immunoSEQ multiplex PCR, yet TCRdb's version contains in-frame clones alone and is incomplete. The table shows some 150,000 clones, with 70% to 90% occurring only once. Specimen: PBMCs or T cells enriched from blood (not recorded which). The receptor set was obtained from a woman in her forties or fifties who had recovered from COVID-19.

This sequence joins TRBV6-4 and TRBJ1-1; TRBD1 aligns across 8 bases. Trimming removed 6 bases from V and 4 bases from J; junction bases left unmatched: 7. The CDR3 has 14 amino acids. Germline lookup yields CDR1 MRHNA and CDR2 SNTAGT. The CDR3 region is CASSYRGGSTEAFF. The CDR3 nucleotides are TGTGCCAGCAGCTACAGGGGGGGGAGCACTGAAGCTTTCTTT.

This clone occurred a few times. The CDR3 DNA reads as TGTGCCACCAGTGATCCCACAGGGGACGGGGAGACCCAGTACTTC. Translating it yields CATSDPTGDGETQYF. The chain couples TRBV24-1 to TRBJ2-5; 7 nucleotides match TRBD1. This CDR3 has 15 residues. Germline V gene sequence: CDR1 KGHDR, CDR2 SFDVKD. Losses at the gene ends were 3 bases for V and 5 bases for J; bases not matched to a gene: 8.

The genes are TRBV10-3 and TRBJ2-1; 7 bases are shared with TRBD2. The CDR3 is made up of 14 amino acids. The junction had 8 bases not matched to a gene; V was cut back by 6 bases and J by 6 bases. Germline values: CDR1 ENHRY, CDR2 SYGVKD. CDR3 in amino acids: CAISPAGKGNEQFF. The CDR3 coding sequence is TGTGCCATCAGCCCAGCGGGAAAGGGCAATGAGCAGTTCTTC.

The chain carries TRBV6-4 and TRBJ2-2, with D perhaps TRBD1 (5 bases). The CDR3 runs 15 residues. V lost 4 bases and J 2 bases, leaving 11 bases between the germline ends. Germline V gene sequence: CDR1 MRHNA, CDR2 SNTAGT. The CDR3 reads CASSAEQANTGELFF. As DNA, the CDR3 is TGTGCCAGCAGTGCGGAACAGGCTAACACCGGGGAGCTGTTTTTT.

This chain uses TRBV5-5 with TRBJ2-7; D unclear. The germline CDR1 and CDR2 sequences are SGHKS and YYEKEE (reference sequence). CDR3 size: 15 residues. With 1 base removed from V and 7 bases from J, the gap between germline ends came to 18 bases. The CDR3 DNA is TGTGCCAGCAGCTTGAGGTGGGCTTTCGATAAGGAGCAGTACGTC. It translates to CASSLRWAFDKEQYV.

This clone was counted only a few times. The V and J genes are TRBV28 and TRBJ2-4; TRBD2 matches 14 bases. The CDR3 consists of 14 residues. The ends lost 5 bases at V and 11 bases at J; junction bases unmatched: 5. Germline CDR1 reads MDHEN; CDR2 reads SYDVKM. The chain's CDR3 is CASSLGLAGGFQYF. In nucleotides, the CDR3 is TGTGCCAGCAGTCTAGGACTAGCGGGGGGATTTCAGTACTTC.

This clone was seen once. The V gene is TRBV10-2, the J gene TRBJ1-3; 7 nucleotides agree with TRBD1. The CDR3 has 15 amino acids. V trimming: 6 bases; J trimming: 2 bases; junction bases outside the gene matches: 7. Germline loops: CDR1 WSHSY, CDR2 SAAADI. CDR3 loop: CASREQTGTGNTIYF. Written as DNA, the CDR3 is TGCGCCAGCAGGGAACAGACAGGGACTGGAAACACCATATATTTT.

This chain uses TRBV27 with TRBJ2-3, with 8 bases that match TRBD2. The germline gives CDR1 MNHEY, CDR2 SMNVEV (reference sequence). This CDR3 spans 16 amino acids. Losses at the gene ends were 1 base for V and 5 bases for J; bases not matched to a gene: 8. The CDR3 spells CASSLYSGGAEDTQYF. The CDR3 DNA reads TGTGCCAGCAGTTTATACTCCGGGGGGGCCGAAGATACGCAGTATTTT.

CDR3 bases: TGTGCCAGCAGCCCCGCCCTATATTCGAGCAATCAGCCCCAGCATTTT. Translation gives CASSPALYSSNQPQHF. The gene calls are TRBV7-3 and TRBJ1-5; D gene uncertain. The CDR3 extends over 16 amino acids. Trimming took off 5 bases at V and 1 base at J, with 15 bases between the two ends. CDR1 and CDR2 (germline): SGHTA, FQGTGA.

The rearrangement links TRBV14 to TRBJ1-1; D gene unclear. The V end was cut by 5 bases, the J end by 0 bases, with 13 bases between. In germline, CDR1 is SGHDN, CDR2 FVKESK. The CDR3 consists of 15 residues. CDR3 protein: CASSASVQMNTEAFF. CDR3 bases: TGTGCCAGCAGCGCCTCAGTGCAGATGAACACTGAAGCTTTCTTT.

This clone was observed a few times. V usage is TRBV28 and J usage is TRBJ1-1, with 9 bases identical to TRBD1. Unmatched junction bases numbered 15, after V lost 8 bases and J lost 2 bases. There are 17 residues in the CDR3. CDR1 is MDHEN, CDR2 SYDVKM, per germline. CDR3 protein: CASPKGGTGPPNTEAFF. The CDR3 DNA is TGTGCCAGCCCTAAGGGGGGGACAGGGCCCCCAAACACTGAAGCTTTCTTT. Based on the CDR3 plus reference TRBV28 and TRBJ1-1, the full variable domain is DVKVTQSSRYLVKRTGEKVFLECVQDMDHENMFWYRQDPGLGLRLIYFSYDVKMKEKGDIPEGYSVSREKKERFSLILESASTNQTSMYLCASPKGGTGPPNTEAFFGQGTRLTVV.

This rearrangement joins TRBV29-1 to TRBJ1-2; 8 bases match TRBD1. Germline lookup yields CDR1 SQVTM and CDR2 ANQGSEA. The junction had 7 bases not matched to a gene; V was cut back by 6 bases and J by 13 bases. The CDR3 sequence is 10 residues long. CDR3 nucleotide sequence: TGCAGCGTGCAAACAGGGGGACTCACCTTC. The encoded protein is CSVQTGGLTF.

The genes are TRBV6-5 and TRBJ2-3; 7 bases agree with TRBD1. The germline CDR1 and CDR2 sequences are MNHEY and SVGAGI. V gave up 6 bases and J gave up 2 bases; unmatched junction bases: 5. The CDR3 spans 14 residues. CDR3 coding DNA: TGTGCCAGCAGAATCACAGGGGACACAGATACGCAGTATTTT. Its translation is CASRITGDTDTQYF.

The chain is built from TRBV5-1 and TRBJ2-1, with 8 nucleotides matching TRBD1. Losses at the gene ends were 2 bases for V and 5 bases for J; bases not matched to a gene: 9. Germline CDR1 SGHRS, CDR2 YFSETQ. The CDR3 contains 16 residues. The CDR3 spells CASSFTGGPPNNEQFF. CDR3 nucleotides: TGCGCCAGCAGCTTTACAGGGGGGCCCCCTAACAATGAGCAGTTCTTC.

About this clone: Other DNA variants within this sample encode the same CDR3. The J gene is TRBJ1-5, the V gene TRBV3-1 (or the pseudogene TRBV3-2); D may be TRBD1 (5 bases). From germline, CDR1 is LGHDT and CDR2 YNNKEL (reference sequence). V dropped 0 bases and J dropped 5 bases, with 5 bases sitting between them. The CDR3 runs to 13 residues. The CDR3 DNA sequence: TGTGCCAGCAGCCAAGACAGGGATCAGCCCCAGCATTTT. It yields the protein CASSQDRDQPQHF.

The chain links TRBV2 to TRBJ2-7; 7 nucleotides agree with TRBD1. Per germline, CDR1 SNHLY and CDR2 FYNNEI. The CDR3 runs to 11 residues. The junction had 8 bases not matched to a gene; V was cut back by 6 bases and J by 12 bases. In DNA, the CDR3 is TGTGCCAGCAGAGAGGGGGCCCTGAGGTACGTC. Its translation: CASREGALRYV.

This rearrangement joins TRBV6-5 to TRBJ1-3; D ambiguous. Trimming removed 6 bases from V and 4 bases from J, with 16 bases in between. The CDR3 consists of 15 residues. Germline CDR1 reads MNHEY; CDR2 reads SVGAGI. This chain's CDR3 is CASRLAGFWGNTIYF. The CDR3, as DNA: TGTGCCAGCAGGCTTGCGGGGTTCTGGGGAAACACCATATATTTT.

This chain connects TRBV7-2 to TRBJ1-2; D is perhaps TRBD1 (5 bases). V was trimmed by 8 bases and J by 6 bases, leaving 25 bases between them. Germline values: CDR1 SGHTA, CDR2 FQGNSA. There are 16 residues in the CDR3. CDR3 in DNA: TGTGCCAGCGCACGCCCCCAGGGCCGGGAGGGGAATGGCTACACCTTC. Amino acids: CASARPQGREGNGYTF.

The chain links TRBV7-2 to TRBJ1-1, with no clear D. The germline V and J ends were trimmed by 2 bases and 3 bases, with 10 bases remaining between them. The CDR3 has 14 residues. Germline V lookup: CDR1 SGHTA, CDR2 FQGNSA. This CDR3 is CASSLKAGYTEAFF. DNA of the CDR3: TGTGCCAGCAGCTTAAAGGCGGGGTACACTGAAGCTTTCTTT.